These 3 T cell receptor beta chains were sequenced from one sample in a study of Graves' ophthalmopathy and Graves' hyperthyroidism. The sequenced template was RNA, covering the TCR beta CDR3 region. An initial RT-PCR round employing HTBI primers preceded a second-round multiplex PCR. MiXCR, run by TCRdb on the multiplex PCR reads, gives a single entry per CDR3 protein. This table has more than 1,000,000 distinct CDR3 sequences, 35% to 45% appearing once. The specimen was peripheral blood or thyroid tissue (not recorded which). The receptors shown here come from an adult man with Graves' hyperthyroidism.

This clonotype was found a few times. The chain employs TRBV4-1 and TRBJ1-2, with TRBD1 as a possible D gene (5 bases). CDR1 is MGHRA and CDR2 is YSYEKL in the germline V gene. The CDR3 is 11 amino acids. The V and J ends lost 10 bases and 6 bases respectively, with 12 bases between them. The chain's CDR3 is CATGGFDGYTF. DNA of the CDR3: TGCGCCACCGGGGGTTTTGATGGCTACACCTTC.

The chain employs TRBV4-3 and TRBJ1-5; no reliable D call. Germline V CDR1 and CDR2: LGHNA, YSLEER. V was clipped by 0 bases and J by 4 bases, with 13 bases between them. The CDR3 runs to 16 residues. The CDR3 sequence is CASSQDYRAQNQPQHF. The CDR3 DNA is TGCGCCAGCAGCCAAGATTATCGGGCACAGAATCAGCCCCAGCATTTT.

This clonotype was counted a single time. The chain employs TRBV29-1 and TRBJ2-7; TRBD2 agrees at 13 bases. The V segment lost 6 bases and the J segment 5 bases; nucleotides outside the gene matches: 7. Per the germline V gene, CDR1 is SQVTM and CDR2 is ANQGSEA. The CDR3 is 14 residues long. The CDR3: CSVRPGTSGNEQYF. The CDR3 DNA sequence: TGCAGCGTGAGGCCCGGGACTAGCGGGAACGAGCAGTACTTC.